These T cell receptor beta chains were read from a single sample in a study of CD8+ T cells in alopecia areata. Clones were read by immunoSEQ multiplex PCR, and TCRdb kept only the in-frame ones, dropping some. The repertoire holds roughly 180,000 clones, almost 65% seen once, with about 1.5% in the top ten. The specimen comprised CD4+ T cells sorted from blood, sampled at week 0. The receptors were gathered from a human donor with alopecia areata. Each CDR3 is given without its conserved first and last residue.

v_gene	j_gene	CDR3aa
TRBV29-1	TRBJ1-1	SVEIQEKGSEAF
TRBV15	TRBJ2-7	ATSEGQGYYEQY
TRBV9	TRBJ1-2	ASSVEAALSYGYT
TRBV27	TRBJ2-5	ASSVGHNQETQY
TRBV30	TRBJ2-7	AWSRDSSYEQY
TRBV6-5	TRBJ2-1	ASSLWRGGNEQF
TRBV5-6	TRBJ1-2	ASSYRLRAGGGYT
TRBV29-1	TRBJ1-5	SVEVAGPSNQPQH
TRBV30	TRBJ2-3	AWGDLKRHTDTQY
TRBV30	TRBJ1-1	AWSAPGFPRTEAF
TRBV6-5	TRBJ2-7	ASSSLAGGHEQY
TRBV5-1	TRBJ2-3	ASSPRPNGDTQY
TRBV9	TRBJ2-6	ASSPLWSPSGANVLT
TRBV30	TRBJ1-5	AWSAASNQPQH
TRBV27	TRBJ1-6	ASSRRLQQGNSPLH
TRBV14	TRBJ2-4	ASSRGLAGRAKNIQY
TRBV7-3	TRBJ2-7	ASSRTGGEFEQY
TRBV30	TRBJ1-4	AWSEGEKLF
TRBV4-1	TRBJ1-4	ASSQAQGRAEKLF
TRBV30	TRBJ1-2	AWRRELSGYT
TRBV5-1	TRBJ1-6	ASSLAENSPLH
TRBV11-3	TRBJ1-1	ASRLDRVIGVNTEAF